A selection of T cell receptor beta chains follows, all from one sample in a study of vaccination and CD4 T cells after COVID-19. TCRdb used MiXCR to reprocess the PCR reads, holding one entry per CDR3 protein. In the table there are 16,000 or so distinct CDR3 sequences, around two fifths of which are singletons. These receptors' targets are unknown. Sample: CD4+ T cells from blood, cultured in vitro, taken after SARS-CoV-2 vaccination. The receptors were gathered from a human donor who had recovered from COVID-19. CDR3s include the opening cysteine and the closing phenylalanine or tryptophan. A D gene is named only where the DNA matches it firmly. Clone size appears in some rows only: once, few, many, or a class for an expanded clone.

d_gene: TRBD2; j_gene: TRBJ2-2; v_gene: TRBV6-5; abundance: once; CDR3aa: CASSYSFLSGRASGELFF; CDR3nt: TGTGCCAGCAGTTACTCGTTTCTGAGCGGGAGGGCCTCCGGGGAGCTGTTTTTT
d_gene: TRBD1; j_gene: TRBJ2-7; v_gene: TRBV4-1; abundance: -; CDR3aa: CASSQDSRTGIGEQYF; CDR3nt: TGCGCCAGCAGCCAAGATAGTAGGACAGGGATAGGCGAGCAGTACTTC
d_gene: -; j_gene: TRBJ1-6; v_gene: TRBV7-6; abundance: few; CDR3aa: CASSLARRGGYSPLHF; CDR3nt: TGTGCCAGCAGCTTAGCGAGGCGGGGCGGGTATTCACCCCTCCACTTT
d_gene: -; j_gene: TRBJ2-5; v_gene: TRBV5-1; abundance: once; CDR3aa: CASSSHSQETQYF; CDR3nt: TGCGCCAGCAGCTCGCACTCACAAGAGACCCAGTACTTC
d_gene: -; j_gene: TRBJ1-1; v_gene: TRBV6-5; abundance: -; CDR3aa: CASSYSSWDPAGTEAFF; CDR3nt: TGTGCCAGCAGTTACTCGAGTTGGGACCCCGCGGGGACTGAAGCTTTCTTT
d_gene: -; j_gene: TRBJ2-6; v_gene: TRBV15; abundance: few; CDR3aa: CATSRGQSGANVLTF; CDR3nt: TGTGCCACCAGCAGAGGACAGTCTGGGGCCAACGTCCTGACTTTC
d_gene: -; j_gene: TRBJ2-5; v_gene: TRBV5-4; abundance: -; CDR3aa: CASSSGQTKETQYF; CDR3nt: TGTGCCAGCAGTTCTGGACAGACCAAAGAGACCCAGTACTTC
d_gene: TRBD1; j_gene: TRBJ1-1; v_gene: TRBV20-1; abundance: -; CDR3aa: CSASQGQMNTEAFF; CDR3nt: TGCAGTGCTAGCCAGGGACAGATGAACACTGAAGCTTTCTTT
d_gene: TRBD2; j_gene: TRBJ2-3; v_gene: TRBV7-9; abundance: few; CDR3aa: CASSPGTSGTDTQYF; CDR3nt: TGTGCCAGCAGTCCCGGGACTAGCGGCACAGATACGCAGTATTTT
d_gene: -; j_gene: TRBJ2-2; v_gene: TRBV18; abundance: few; CDR3aa: CASSPSLTGELFF; CDR3nt: TGTGCCAGCTCACCCTCCCTCACCGGGGAGCTGTTTTTT
d_gene: -; j_gene: TRBJ2-1; v_gene: TRBV6-2/TRBV6-3; abundance: -; CDR3aa: CASMSGTVRPPYNEQFF; CDR3nt: TGTGCCAGCATGAGCGGGACAGTCCGTCCCCCCTACAATGAGCAGTTCTTC
d_gene: -; j_gene: TRBJ1-2; v_gene: TRBV28; abundance: -; CDR3aa: CASRGGVGVWYGYTF; CDR3nt: TGTGCCAGCAGGGGGGGGGTCGGGGTATGGTATGGCTACACCTTC
d_gene: -; j_gene: TRBJ1-1; v_gene: TRBV9; abundance: -; CDR3aa: CASSVGEENTEAFF; CDR3nt: TGTGCCAGCAGCGTAGGGGAAGAGAACACTGAAGCTTTCTTT
d_gene: -; j_gene: TRBJ2-2; v_gene: TRBV6-1; abundance: few; CDR3aa: CASGMGGGYTGELFF; CDR3nt: TGTGCCAGCGGTATGGGGGGTGGTTACACCGGGGAGCTGTTTTTT
d_gene: -; j_gene: TRBJ2-5; v_gene: TRBV5-1; abundance: -; CDR3aa: CASSRTSAQETLYF; CDR3nt: TGCGCCAGCAGCCGTACTAGTGCACAAGAGACCCTGTACTTC
d_gene: -; j_gene: TRBJ2-2; v_gene: TRBV20-1; abundance: large; CDR3aa: CSAISGSGWDTGELFF; CDR3nt: TGCAGTGCTATCTCAGGTAGTGGGTGGGACACCGGGGAGCTGTTTTTT
d_gene: -; j_gene: TRBJ2-3; v_gene: TRBV29-1; abundance: once; CDR3aa: CSVERVAASTDTQYF; CDR3nt: TGCAGCGTTGAACGTGTCGCAGCTAGCACAGATACGCAGTATTTT
d_gene: TRBD2; j_gene: TRBJ2-7; v_gene: TRBV7-9; abundance: -; CDR3aa: CASSPGTSGSSVIYEQYF; CDR3nt: TGTGCCAGCAGCCCAGGGACTAGCGGGAGCTCAGTTATCTACGAGCAGTACTTC
d_gene: -; j_gene: TRBJ2-1; v_gene: TRBV7-3; abundance: -; CDR3aa: CASSPRSRRATVDEQFF; CDR3nt: TGTGCCAGCAGCCCTAGGAGTAGGAGGGCCACGGTAGATGAGCAGTTCTTC
d_gene: -; j_gene: TRBJ2-2; v_gene: TRBV20-1; abundance: -; CDR3aa: CSAGGGSTGELFF; CDR3nt: TGCAGTGCTGGAGGGGGCAGCACCGGGGAGCTGTTTTTT